The text below deals with one T cell receptor beta chain. The data originate from a study of shared clonotypes between healthy human individuals. The CDR3 totals 14 residues. V was trimmed by 0 bases and J by 3 bases, leaving 8 bases between them. In germline, CDR1 is SGHTA, CDR2 FQGNSA. The repertoire was sequenced with immunoSEQ multiplex PCR; TCRdb's copy has only in-frame clones and lacks some. The profile shows roughly 500,000 clones, 76% of them singletons. The source is a woman aged 40 to 49 in good health. Some clones in this sample may be carry-over from other donors' samples. This chain uses TRBV7-2 with TRBJ1-1, with unresolved D. The sequenced sample consisted of PBMCs. The CDR3 sequence: CASSLAPADTEAFF. In nucleotides, the CDR3 is TGTGCCAGCAGCTTAGCGCCTGCGGACACTGAAGCTTTCTTT.